The T cell receptor (beta chain) under discussion was sequenced for a study of T cells in localized non-small cell lung cancer. Sequencing used immunoSEQ multiplex PCR; TCRdb keeps in-frame clones, though not all of them. The data show some 82,000 clones, around three quarters seen once. The CDR3 sequence is 18 residues long. Germline assignment: CDR1 SGHDN and CDR2 FVKESK. The V end was cut by 1 base, the J end by 5 bases, with 23 bases between. The source was PBMCs, collected before any cancer treatment. The chain has TRBV14 and TRBJ2-5, with D possibly TRBD1 on 5 matching bases. The clonotype comes from a man aged 40 to 70 with stage II squamous cell lung carcinoma. The CDR3 DNA sequence: TGTGCCAGCAGCCAAGGCCCGTGGGTCGCAGGGTTCGGGGAGACCCAGTACTTC. It specifies CASSQGPWVAGFGETQYF.